This T cell receptor beta chain was identified in a study of T cells in Graves' hyperthyroidism and ophthalmopathy. Germline values: CDR1 MGHDK, CDR2 SYGVNS. V lost 6 bases and J lost 0; bases outside the gene matches: 1. This CDR3 region has 14 residues. This clonotype was observed at least ten times. From RNA transcripts, TCR beta CDR3 regions were amplified. Initially, a first-round RT-PCR of the TCR CDR3 employed the HTBI primer set. TCRdb re-called the multiplex PCR reads with MiXCR, one entry per CDR3 protein. This sample has over 400,000 distinct CDR3 sequences; roughly 22% occur once, and the top ten carry 45% to 55%.

The chain recombines TRBV25-1 with TRBJ2-7; 11 bases match TRBD2. This receptor was identified in a woman in her 70s with Graves' ophthalmopathy. The source material was blood. CDR3 in DNA: TGTGCCAGCAGCGGACTAGCGGGCTCCTACGAGCAGTACTTC. Protein sequence: CASSGLAGSYEQYF.